The rows below give T cell receptor beta chains drawn from one sample of a study of T-cell memory formation after mild COVID-19. Via MiXCR, TCRdb re-called the 5' RACE reads, giving one row per CDR3 protein. The sample includes hundreds of thousands of distinct CDR3 sequences, about 18% seen only once; the top ten take about 8.6%. The sample consisted of PBMCs or a T cell subset sorted from them (not recorded which). Receptors originate from an adult woman who had mild COVID-19 (a few samples of this study predate the infection). Cell type and time point are not known. The CDR3 runs from the conserved cysteine through the conserved F or W. Fields, in order: D gene, V gene, J gene, clone size, CDR3 protein, CDR3 DNA. The D gene is left open where the match is weak. The size field is filled for only some rows; it gives once, few, many or a size class.

-,TRBV5-4,TRBJ2-1,once,CASSLVELAYNEQFF,TGTGCCAGCAGCTTGGTCGAGCTAGCCTACAATGAGCAGTTCTTC
-,TRBV7-2,TRBJ1-6,-,CASSIWTEYNSPLHF,TGTGCCAGCAGCATCTGGACAGAGTATAATTCACCCCTCCACTTT
-,TRBV19,TRBJ2-7,-,CASSTAVSYEQYF,TGTGCCAGTAGCACCGCGGTCTCCTACGAGCAGTACTTC
-,TRBV27,TRBJ2-7,few,CASSFSGDLSYEQYF,TGTGCCAGCAGTTTCAGTGGGGACCTCTCCTACGAGCAGTACTTC
TRBD2,TRBV2,TRBJ2-1,few,CASSGERGSYNEQFF,TGTGCCAGCAGCGGAGAGCGGGGTTCCTACAATGAGCAGTTCTTC
TRBD1,TRBV19,TRBJ2-1,-,CASSIGGPGQAYNEQFF,TGTGCCAGTAGTATTGGGGGACCGGGACAGGCCTACAATGAGCAGTTCTTC
-,TRBV7-6,TRBJ2-3,-,CASSFTGTSTDTQYF,TGTGCCAGCAGCTTCACCGGGACAAGCACAGATACGCAGTATTTT
-,TRBV11-2,TRBJ2-1,few,CASSADKQFF,TGTGCCAGCAGCGCAGATAAGCAGTTCTTC
-,TRBV2,TRBJ2-2,once,CASSETNSGMNTGELFF,TGTGCCAGCAGTGAAACTAACAGCGGCATGAACACCGGGGAGCTGTTTTTT
TRBD2,TRBV5-5,TRBJ2-2,many,CASSAGTTNTGELFF,TGTGCCAGCAGCGCGGGGACTACGAACACCGGGGAGCTGTTTTTT
-,TRBV7-9,TRBJ2-1,many,CASSSRTQGYRDNNEQFF,TGTGCCAGCAGCTCCCGGACCCAGGGTTATCGGGACAACAATGAGCAGTTCTTC
TRBD2,TRBV7-9,TRBJ2-1,-,CASSSDQTSGRSNEQFF,TGTGCCAGCAGCTCAGACCAGACTAGCGGGAGGAGTAATGAGCAGTTCTTC
-,TRBV24-1,TRBJ2-3,once,CATSDGGGLRTDTQYF,TGTGCCACCAGTGATGGCGGGGGCCTTCGCACAGATACGCAGTATTTT
-,TRBV4-3,TRBJ2-3,once,CASSQEGPGVADTQYF,TGCGCCAGCAGCCAAGAAGGCCCCGGGGTCGCAGATACGCAGTATTTT
-,TRBV5-1,TRBJ2-7,few,CASRLPTGSYEQYF,TGCGCCAGCCGTCTCCCCACAGGGTCCTACGAGCAGTACTTC
-,TRBV15,TRBJ2-7,-,CATSRDLSSYEQYF,TGTGCCACCAGCAGAGACCTCAGCTCCTACGAGCAGTACTTC
-,TRBV20-1,TRBJ2-3,-,CSARPRAGTGLTDTQYF,TGCAGTGCTAGACCTCGCGCCGGGACTGGTCTCACAGATACGCAGTATTTT
-,TRBV12-3/TRBV12-4,TRBJ2-5,many,CASRNRFEETQYF,TGTGCCAGCAGGAACAGGTTCGAGGAGACCCAGTACTTC
-,TRBV5-5,TRBJ2-1,many,CASSSDYGEYYNEQFF,TGTGCCAGCAGTTCCGACTATGGCGAATACTACAATGAGCAGTTCTTC
-,TRBV24-1,TRBJ2-1,many,CATSDGSEYNEQFF,TGTGCCACCAGTGACGGATCGGAGTACAATGAGCAGTTCTTC
TRBD2,TRBV9,TRBJ2-3,few,CASSVLAGGSTDTQYF,TGTGCCAGCAGCGTACTGGCGGGGGGGAGCACAGATACGCAGTATTTT
-,TRBV6-5,TRBJ1-2,-,CASSYMGGAYGYTF,TGTGCCAGCAGTTACATGGGTGGCGCCTATGGCTACACCTTC
TRBD1,TRBV7-2,TRBJ2-5,few,CASSWDRGAETQYF,TGTGCCAGCAGCTGGGACAGGGGAGCAGAGACCCAGTACTTC
-,TRBV29-1,TRBJ2-1,few,CSVVQTEQFF,TGCAGCGTTGTCCAGACGGAGCAGTTCTTC
TRBD2,TRBV12-3/TRBV12-4,TRBJ2-7,-,CASSFLLGLAGEEQYF,TGTGCCAGCAGTTTCCTACTGGGACTAGCGGGAGAGGAGCAGTACTTC
TRBD1,TRBV7-9,TRBJ1-2,-,CASNPVGARGPENYGYTF,TGTGCCAGCAACCCTGTGGGAGCCAGGGGGCCAGAGAACTATGGCTACACCTTC
TRBD2,TRBV24-1,TRBJ2-3,-,CATSADGRRGDTQYF,TGTGCCACCAGTGCTGACGGGAGGCGCGGAGATACGCAGTATTTT
TRBD2,TRBV24-1,TRBJ2-1,-,CATSDWAGGNGNEQFF,TGTGCCACCAGTGATTGGGCGGGAGGTAATGGGAATGAGCAGTTCTTC
-,TRBV27,TRBJ1-1,-,CASSPGTVLTEAFF,TGTGCCAGCAGTCCCGGGACCGTGTTAACAGAAGCTTTCTTT
-,TRBV6-2/TRBV6-3,TRBJ2-7,-,CASTPRGEQYF,TGTGCCAGCACCCCCCGGGGCGAGCAGTACTTC
TRBD1,TRBV7-2,TRBJ1-2,few,CASSTSGGYGYTF,TGTGCCAGCAGCACCTCAGGGGGCTATGGCTACACCTTC
TRBD2,TRBV7-8,TRBJ2-1,few,CASSLGLADVAEQFF,TGTGCCAGCAGCTTGGGACTAGCGGACGTCGCTGAGCAGTTCTTC
-,TRBV5-1,TRBJ2-1,few,CASSLVPPSYNEQFF,TGCGCCAGCAGCTTGGTGCCACCGTCCTACAATGAGCAGTTCTTC
TRBD2,TRBV12-3/TRBV12-4,TRBJ2-2,few,CASSERGVTTGELFF,TGTGCCAGTTCTGAGCGGGGGGTAACCACCGGGGAGCTGTTTTTT
TRBD1,TRBV4-3,TRBJ1-1,-,CASSQDWAGGVENTEAFF,TGCGCCAGCAGCCAAGATTGGGCAGGGGGCGTTGAGAACACTGAAGCTTTCTTT
-,TRBV9,TRBJ1-5,-,CASSQGPVSNQPQHF,TGTGCCAGCAGCCAAGGCCCGGTTAGCAATCAGCCCCAGCATTTT
TRBD1,TRBV7-9,TRBJ2-7,many,CASSPEPGQGSHEQYF,TGTGCCAGCAGCCCCGAACCGGGACAGGGGTCCCACGAGCAGTACTTC
-,TRBV14,TRBJ2-2,-,CASSQFSLAAGELFF,TGTGCCAGCAGCCAATTTAGCCTAGCCGCCGGGGAGCTGTTTTTT
TRBD1,TRBV3-1,TRBJ2-1,-,CASSQEAGGAFNGWGNEQFF,TGTGCCAGCAGCCAAGAGGCAGGGGGCGCGTTCAACGGGTGGGGCAATGAGCAGTTCTTC
-,TRBV5-1,TRBJ2-3,-,CASSGGGPGTDTQYF,TGCGCCAGCAGCGGTGGGGGCCCAGGCACAGATACGCAGTATTTT
TRBD2,TRBV5-8,TRBJ2-1,-,CASSYRVASGRTYNEQFF,TGTGCCAGCAGCTACAGGGTGGCTAGCGGGAGAACCTACAATGAGCAGTTCTTC
TRBD2,TRBV24-1,TRBJ2-1,few,CATSDPSGSVLFF,TGTGCCACCTCAGACCCTAGCGGGAGTGTTTTGTTCTTC
-,TRBV5-5,TRBJ2-2,few,CASSYVGELFF,TGTGCCAGCAGTTATGTTGGGGAGCTGTTTTTT
-,TRBV7-7,TRBJ2-1,-,CASSLAWEFGRGKQFF,TGTGCCAGCAGCTTAGCTTGGGAATTCGGCAGGGGAAAGCAGTTCTTC